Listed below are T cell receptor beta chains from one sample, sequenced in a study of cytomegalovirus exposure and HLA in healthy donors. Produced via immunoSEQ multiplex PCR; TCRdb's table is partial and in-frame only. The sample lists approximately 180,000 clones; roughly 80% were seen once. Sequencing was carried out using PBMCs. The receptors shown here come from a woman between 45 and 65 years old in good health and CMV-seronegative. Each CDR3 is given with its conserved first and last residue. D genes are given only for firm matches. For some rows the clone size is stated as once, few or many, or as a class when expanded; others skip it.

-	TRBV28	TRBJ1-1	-	TGTGCCAGCAGTGGAGTCGGTATGAACACTGAAGCTTTCTTT	CASSGVGMNTEAFF
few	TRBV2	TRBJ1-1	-	TGTGCCAGCAGGTTGACCGAGGTAGCTTTCTTT	CASRLTEVAFF
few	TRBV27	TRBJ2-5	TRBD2	TGTGCCAGCAGTTTAGTTAGCGGGAGCTCAGAGACCCAGTACTTC	CASSLVSGSSETQYF
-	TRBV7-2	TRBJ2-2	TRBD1	TGTGCCAGCAGAGGACAGGGCTACACCGGGGAGCTGTTTTTT	CASRGQGYTGELFF
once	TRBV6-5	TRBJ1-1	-	TGTGCCAGCAGTTACTCAAGGGGGACTGAAGCTTTCTTT	CASSYSRGTEAFF
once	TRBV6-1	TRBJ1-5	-	TGTGCCAGCACTACGACAGGCATCTCACGGCAGCCCCAGCATTTT	CASTTTGISRQPQHF
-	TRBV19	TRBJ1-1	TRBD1	TGTGCCAGTATCAGACAGGGCCTGAACACTGAAGCTTTCTTT	CASIRQGLNTEAFF
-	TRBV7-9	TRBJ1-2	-	TGTGCCAGCAGCTTGGCCCGCCCCTATGGCTACACCTTC	CASSLARPYGYTF
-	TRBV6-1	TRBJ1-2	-	TGTGCCAGCAGCTACACAGCTAACTATGGCTACACCTTC	CASSYTANYGYTF
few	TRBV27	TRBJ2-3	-	TGTGCCAGCAGTTTTTCTCCGGGTACAGATACGCAGTATTTT	CASSFSPGTDTQYF
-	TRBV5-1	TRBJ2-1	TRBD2	TGCGCCAGCGGGACTAGCGGGGCAGCCAATGAGCAGTTCTTC	CASGTSGAANEQFF
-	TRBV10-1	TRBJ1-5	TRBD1	TGCGCCAGCAGTCGTTTCGACAGGGACGGGGATAGCAATCAGCCCCAGCATTTT	CASSRFDRDGDSNQPQHF
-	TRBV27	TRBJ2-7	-	TGTGCCAGCAGCTTCAACAGGGAACCTGCCTACGAGCAGTACTTC	CASSFNREPAYEQYF
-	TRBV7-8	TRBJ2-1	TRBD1	TGTGCCAGCAGCATAGCGCCGGGACAGGGGGTGCATGAGCAGTTCTTC	CASSIAPGQGVHEQFF
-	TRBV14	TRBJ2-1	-	TGTGCCAGCAGCCACATTGGGCGCAATGAGCAGTTCTTC	CASSHIGRNEQFF
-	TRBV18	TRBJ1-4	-	TGTGCCAGCTCACTTAGACCCCTACAGGCTAATGAAAAACTGTTTTTT	CASSLRPLQANEKLFF
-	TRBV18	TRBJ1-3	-	TGTGCCAGCTCGCGGACAGACACTGGAAACACCATATATTTT	CASSRTDTGNTIYF
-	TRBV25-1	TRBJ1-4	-	TGTGCCAGCAGTGACCGGGGAATGGGAACAACTAATGAAAAACTGTTTTTT	CASSDRGMGTTNEKLFF
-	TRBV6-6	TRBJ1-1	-	TGTGCCATCGGTTTCAACACTGAAGCTTTCTTT	CAIGFNTEAFF
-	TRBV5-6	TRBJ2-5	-	TGTGCCAGCAGCCGGACTCATATAGGCGGGCAAGAGACCCAGTACTTC	CASSRTHIGGQETQYF
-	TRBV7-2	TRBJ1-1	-	TGTGCCACCACCTTCCTGGGACTAAACACTGAAGCTTTCTTT	CATTFLGLNTEAFF
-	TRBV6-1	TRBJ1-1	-	TGTGCCAGCGACAGGCGGAACACTGAAGCTTTCTTT	CASDRRNTEAFF
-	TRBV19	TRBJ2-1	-	TGTGCCAGTGGCTTTGGTGAGCAGTTCTTC	CASGFGEQFF
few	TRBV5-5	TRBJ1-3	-	TGTGCCAGCAGCTTGGAGGTGGGGCTCTTTGGAAACACCATATATTTT	CASSLEVGLFGNTIYF
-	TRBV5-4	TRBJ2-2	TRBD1	TGTGCCAGCAGCTTGAAGCTTGGACAGGGGGTCACCGGGGAGCTGTTTTTT	CASSLKLGQGVTGELFF
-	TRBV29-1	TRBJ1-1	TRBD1	TGCAGCGTTAACACCGGGACAGGGCACACTGAAGCTTTCTTT	CSVNTGTGHTEAFF
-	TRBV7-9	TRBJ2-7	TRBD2	TGTGCCAGCAGCTTGATTGACGCTAGCGGAACCTACGAGCAGTACTTC	CASSLIDASGTYEQYF
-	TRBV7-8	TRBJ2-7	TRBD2	TGTGCCAGCAGCTTCCTAGCGGGAGGGAACGAGCAGTACTTC	CASSFLAGGNEQYF
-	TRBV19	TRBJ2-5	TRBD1	TGTGCCAGTAGGCCAGGGGGCGTCATAGGAGAGACCCAGTACTTC	CASRPGGVIGETQYF
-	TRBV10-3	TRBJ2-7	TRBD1	TGTGCCATCAGTGAGTCGGGACAGCTAACCTACGAGCAGTACTTC	CAISESGQLTYEQYF
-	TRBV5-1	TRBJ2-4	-	TGCGCCAGCAGCCCAGGGGGAGGTGTCATAGCCAAAAACATTCAGTACTTC	CASSPGGGVIAKNIQYF
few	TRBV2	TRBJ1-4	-	TGTGCCAGCAGTGAAAGGGGAGGAACAACTAATGAAAAACTGTTTTTT	CASSERGGTTNEKLFF
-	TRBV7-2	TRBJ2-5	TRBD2	TGTGCCAGCAGCTCCCCCCACCGTAGCGGGAGCCAAGAGACCCAGTACTTC	CASSSPHRSGSQETQYF